These 30 T cell receptor beta chains were all obtained from the same sample, sequenced in a study of CD8+ T cells in alopecia areata (dated by TCRdb to 2016 to 2019). Sample treatment or condition, as interpreted from the label and publication: oral pan-JAK inhibitor, 5-10 mg twice daily. The library relied on the immunoSEQ multiplex PCR assay. To provide template for TCR sequencing, every sample had RNA extracted and reverse transcribed into cDNA. TCRdb holds this immuneACCESS table with in-frame rearrangements only. Some clones are missing; in checked studies, unresolved V genes explain under half, and the rest has no known cause. The sample table holds about 200,000 clones, of which 35% to 40% were seen once. The ten largest clones add up to 0.48% of the sample. The material sequenced was CD4+ T cells sorted from blood, taken at approximately week 30, from a patient treated with tofacitinib. The receptors come from a human donor with alopecia areata.

This clone was detected only a few times. The chain combines TRBV2 with TRBJ2-2; TRBD2 agrees at 8 bases. Germline loops: CDR1 SNHLY, CDR2 FYNNEI. J gave up 3 bases and V 11 bases, and 11 bases lay outside the gene matches. The CDR3 covers 15 residues. CDR3 nucleotides: TGTGCCGTCTCGAATCGCGGGAGGTACACCGGGGAGCTGTTTTTT. Translated: CAVSNRGRYTGELFF.

This clone has only one observation. The chain is built from TRBV6-1 and TRBJ1-2; 7 bases map to TRBD1. The germline gives CDR1 MNHNS, CDR2 SASEGT. The ends lost 4 bases at V and 7 bases at J; junction bases unmatched: 9. The length of the CDR3 is 14 residues. DNA for the CDR3: TGTGCCAGCAGTGTTTCCGGGACAGACGGTGGCTACACCTTC. Encoded protein: CASSVSGTDGGYTF.

This clone was counted a single time. The V and J genes are TRBV14 and TRBJ1-2; weak D call: TRBD1 (6 bases). The germline V gene encodes CDR1 SGHDN and CDR2 FVKESK. The CDR3 has 14 amino acids. Between the trimmed V and J ends, which lost 0 bases and 4 bases, there was a span of 9 bases. CDR3 protein: CASSQDLGGYGYTF. CDR3 nucleotide sequence: TGTGCCAGCAGCCAAGATTTAGGGGGCTATGGCTACACCTTC.

The gene calls are TRBV20-1 and TRBJ2-1; D is tentatively TRBD1 or TRBD2 (5 bases each). This CDR3 is built from 11 residues. CDR1 is DFQATT, CDR2 SNEGSKA, per germline (reference sequence). Trimming took off 6 bases at V and 7 bases at J, with 10 bases between the two ends. In DNA form, the CDR3 reads TGCAGTGCCCCGAGGGGTAATGAGCAGTTCTTC. As protein: CSAPRGNEQFF.

This clone showed up just a few times. The chain uses TRBV5-1 and TRBJ2-6, with no clear D. The V and J ends lost 1 base and 0 bases respectively, with 5 bases between them. Per the germline V gene, CDR1 is SGHRS and CDR2 is YFSETQ. The CDR3 is 15 amino acids. The CDR3: CASSLTISGANVLTF. The DNA of the CDR3 is TGCGCCAGCAGCTTGACAATCTCTGGGGCCAACGTCCTGACTTTC.

This chain links TRBV7-3 with TRBJ2-1; no clear D. With 5 bases removed from V and 6 bases from J, the gap between germline ends came to 11 bases. There are 13 residues in the CDR3. Germline lookup yields CDR1 SGHTA and CDR2 FQGTGA. The CDR3 DNA is TGTGCCAGCAGCACACGACCAGCCAATGAGCAGTTCTTC. Residues: CASSTRPANEQFF.

This sequence joins TRBV19 and TRBJ1-2, with D unclear. The CDR3 is made up of 13 amino acids. V was pared by 4 bases and J by 3 bases, with 9 bases between. Germline CDR1 reads LNHDA; CDR2 reads SQIVND (reference sequence). The CDR3 spells CASSKAEDYGYTF. As DNA, the CDR3 is TGTGCCAGTAGTAAGGCAGAGGACTATGGCTACACCTTC.

The chain couples TRBV6-1 to TRBJ2-6; D may be TRBD1 or TRBD2 (5 bases each). The length of the CDR3 is 15 residues. Trimming shortened V by 7 bases and J by 0 bases, and 10 bases separated the two germline ends. Germline values: CDR1 MNHNS, CDR2 SASEGT. The CDR3 bases are TGTGCCAGCATCCAAGGGACCTCTGGGGCCAACGTCCTGACTTTC. Amino acids: CASIQGTSGANVLTF.

This clone appeared a few times. The chain couples TRBV29-1 to TRBJ1-2; D remains unclear. V lost 3 bases and J 8 bases, leaving 16 bases between the germline ends. Per germline, CDR1 SQVTM and CDR2 ANQGSEA. The CDR3 has 13 residues. CDR3 nucleotide sequence: TGCAGCGTTGATCCGACCTCTCTAGGAGGCTACACCTTC. Its protein is CSVDPTSLGGYTF.

CDR3 nucleotides: TGTGCCAGCAGCCAAGATCGGTCGGCTCCTGGCTACACCTTC. Residues: CASSQDRSAPGYTF. The V gene is TRBV14, the J gene TRBJ1-2; D gene unclear. Trimming shortened V by 0 bases and J by 7 bases, and 12 bases separated the two germline ends. This CDR3 comprises 14 residues. Per germline, CDR1 SGHDN and CDR2 FVKESK.

This clone occurred a few times. This chain joins TRBV2 and TRBJ1-5; D not resolved. V lost 5 bases and J 11 bases, leaving 10 bases between the germline ends. Germline V lookup: CDR1 SNHLY, CDR2 FYNNEI. The length of the CDR3 is 11 residues. The CDR3 loop reads CASSREGAQHF. The DNA for the CDR3 is TGTGCCAGCAGTCGGGAAGGAGCCCAGCATTTT.

The chain employs TRBV18 and TRBJ1-1; D not certain. CDR1 and CDR2 from the germline V gene are KGHSH and LQKENI. The CDR3 runs to 13 residues. V lost 6 bases to trimming and J lost 7 bases, with 15 bases between them. In DNA, the CDR3 is TGTGCCAGCTCGCCTCTTGGGGAGGGTGAAGCTTTCTTT. It translates to CASSPLGEGEAFF.

The gene calls are TRBV5-4 and TRBJ2-1, with 11 bases matching TRBD1. CDR1 is SGHNT, CDR2 YYREEE, per germline (reference sequence). The CDR3 contains 17 residues. J gave up 8 bases and V 4 bases, and 14 bases lay outside the gene matches. The CDR3 bases are TGTGCCAGCAGCGTGGGTTGGGGACAGGGGGACAAAGATGAGCAGTTCTTC. Encoded protein: CASSVGWGQGDKDEQFF. Complete variable domain (other parts from reference TRBV5-4 and TRBJ2-1): ETGVTQSPTHLIKTRGQQVTLRCSSQSGHNTVSWYQQALGQGPQFIFQYYREEENGRGNFPPRFSGLQFPNYSSELNVNALELDDSALYLCASSVGWGQGDKDEQFFGPGTRLTVL.

V and J are TRBV5-1 and TRBJ1-2, with 12 bases fitting TRBD1. Germline V gene data show CDR1 as SGHRS and CDR2 as YFSETQ. The CDR3 is made up of 15 amino acids. V shed 4 bases, J shed 6 bases, and the junction held 7 bases outside the gene matches. The chain's CDR3 is CASSPGGDRGHGYTF. Here the CDR3 DNA reads TGCGCCAGCAGCCCCGGTGGGGACAGGGGGCATGGCTACACCTTC.

The V and J genes are TRBV30 and TRBJ2-5; 8 bases are a match to TRBD2. Unmatched junction bases numbered 10, after V lost 3 bases and J lost 4 bases. Per the germline V gene, CDR1 is GTSNPN and CDR2 is SVGIG (reference sequence). The CDR3 contains 15 residues. This CDR3 is CAWRGGRLVGETQYF. Here the CDR3 DNA reads TGTGCCTGGAGGGGCGGGAGGCTCGTTGGAGAGACCCAGTACTTC.

This clone was observed once. The chain recombines TRBV15 with TRBJ2-3, with 9 positions matching TRBD2. The germline gives CDR1 LNHNV, CDR2 YYDKDF (reference sequence). The V gene end was trimmed by 0 bases and the J gene end by 4 bases; junction bases not matched to a gene: 8. CDR3 length: 17 residues. Written as DNA, the CDR3 is TGTGCCACCAGCAGAGATCGAGGGCGGGGGGGCGCAGATACGCAGTATTTT. It translates to CATSRDRGRGGADTQYF.

The chain recombines TRBV29-1 with TRBJ2-3, with a weak D call TRBD2 (5 bases). Trimming took off 3 bases at V and 4 bases at J, with 8 bases between the two ends. Germline CDR1 and CDR2: SQVTM and ANQGSEA. This CDR3 contains 12 residues. CDR3 residues: CSVDRDPDTQYF. DNA for the CDR3: TGCAGCGTTGACCGGGATCCAGATACGCAGTATTTT.

The chain combines TRBV13 with TRBJ2-5; the match to TRBD1 covers 7 bases. Germline lookup yields CDR1 PRHDT and CDR2 FYEKMQ (reference sequence). This CDR3 has 12 amino acids. The V segment lost 9 bases and the J segment 2 bases; nucleotides outside the gene matches: 3. The CDR3 here is CASTGDQETQYF. For the CDR3, the DNA is TGTGCCAGTACAGGGGATCAAGAGACCCAGTACTTC.

This clone was seen more than once but under ten times. V is TRBV30 and J is TRBJ1-1; tentatively, D is TRBD1 (5 bases). Trimming removed 0 bases at V and 3 bases at J, with 11 bases between. The CDR3 is 14 residues long. Per the germline V gene, CDR1 is GTSNPN and CDR2 is SVGIG (reference sequence). This chain's CDR3 is CAWSVLRVDTEAFF. The CDR3 nucleotides read TGTGCCTGGAGTGTACTCAGGGTTGACACTGAAGCTTTCTTT.

The chain employs TRBV27 and TRBJ2-3; 9 bases align to TRBD1. The CDR3 runs to 16 residues. Unmatched junction bases numbered 9, after V lost 4 bases and J lost 4 bases. Germline V gene data show CDR1 as MNHEY and CDR2 as SMNVEV (reference sequence). Written as DNA, the CDR3 is TGTGCCAGCAGTTCCCCGGACAGGGGCCTGGCAGATACGCAGTATTTT. As protein: CASSSPDRGLADTQYF.

V usage is TRBV19 and J usage is TRBJ1-4; 8 bases line up with TRBD1. V lost 5 bases and J lost 7; bases outside the gene matches: 3. Germline V CDR1 and CDR2: LNHDA, SQIVND (reference sequence). CDR3 size: 13 residues. CDR3 nucleotide sequence: TGTGCCAGTAGTCCCCAGGGGGCTGAAAAACTGTTTTTT. Residues: CASSPQGAEKLFF.

This clone was seen only a few times. The chain combines TRBV23-1 with TRBJ1-2; 7 bases are shared with TRBD1. TRBV23-1 has ORF status, its function being uncertain. Trimming removed 2 bases from V and 2 bases from J; junction bases left unmatched: 2. The CDR3 has 14 amino acids. CDR3 sequence reads: CASSQTGANYGYTF. CDR3 in DNA: TGCGCCAGCAGTCAAACAGGGGCCAACTATGGCTACACCTTC.

The rearrangement joins TRBV7-9 to TRBJ2-3; D is uncertain. Germline V gene lookup returns CDR1 SEHNR and CDR2 FQNEAQ (reference sequence). This CDR3 comprises 15 residues. V shed 5 bases and J shed 0 bases, with 12 bases lying between them. The CDR3: CASSPGTWSTDTQYF. In DNA form, the CDR3 reads TGTGCCAGCAGCCCAGGTACATGGAGCACAGATACGCAGTATTTT.

This chain uses TRBV7-9 with TRBJ2-4; tentatively, D is TRBD2 (6 bases). The V gene lost 5 bases and the J gene lost 5 bases, with 13 bases spanning the gap. This CDR3 is built from 14 residues. The germline V gene has CDR1 SEHNR and CDR2 FQNEAQ (reference sequence). The CDR3 sequence is CASSLQGGQNIQYF. The CDR3 nucleotides are TGTGCCAGCAGCCTCCAGGGAGGACAAAACATTCAGTACTTC.

For the CDR3, the DNA is TGTGCCAGCACCACGACAGGGGCTGGTGGCTACACCTTC. It translates to CASTTTGAGGYTF. This chain links TRBV2 with TRBJ1-2; TRBD1 agrees at 8 bases. Looked up from germline, CDR1 is SNHLY and CDR2 is FYNNEI. There are 13 residues in the CDR3. J was trimmed by 7 bases and V by 7 bases; bases with no gene match: 8. Variable domain in full (rest from reference TRBV2 and TRBJ1-2): EPEVTQTPSHQVTQMGQEVILRCVPISNHLYFYWYRQILGQKVEFLVSFYNNEISEKSEIFDDQFSVERPDGSNFTLKIRSTKLEDSAMYFCASTTTGAGGYTFGSGTRLTVV.

V and J are TRBV6-1 and TRBJ2-5; 7 positions agree with TRBD1. Germline CDR1 MNHNS, CDR2 SASEGT. V lost 5 bases and J lost 9; bases outside the gene matches: 15. This CDR3 comprises 15 residues. In DNA, the CDR3 is TGTGCCAGCAGTCCCGGGACAGCGCAAAACGAGGCCCAGTACTTC. Protein sequence: CASSPGTAQNEAQYF.

This clone turned up a few times. The chain has TRBV18 and TRBJ2-2; possibly TRBD1 or TRBD2 for D (6 bases each). Germline CDR1 is KGHSH and CDR2 is LQKENI. V dropped 3 bases and J dropped 6 bases, with 14 bases sitting between them. The CDR3 has 15 residues. Here the CDR3 DNA reads TGTGCCAGCTCACCGCGGGACACCGGCGCCGGGGAGCTGTTTTTT. This codes for CASSPRDTGAGELFF.

V and J are TRBV9 and TRBJ2-1; 8 nucleotides agree with TRBD1. Trimming took 2 bases from V and 1 from J; bases not matched to a gene: 8. Germline V gene data show CDR1 as SGDLS and CDR2 as YYNGEE. This CDR3 has 17 amino acids. CDR3 DNA: TGTGCCAGCAGCGTCAGCTCAGGGGGCAGTTCCTACAATGAGCAGTTCTTC. It translates to CASSVSSGGSSYNEQFF.

The chain recombines TRBV29-1 with TRBJ2-7; D perhaps matches TRBD1 (5 bases). The CDR3 loop spans 15 amino acids. V was trimmed by 2 bases and J by 4 bases, leaving 18 bases between them. Germline loops: CDR1 SQVTM, CDR2 ANQGSEA. The CDR3 protein is CSVEWHGQGKYEQYF. The CDR3 DNA is TGCAGCGTTGAATGGCATGGGCAGGGAAAATACGAGCAGTACTTC.

The V and J genes are TRBV13 and TRBJ1-1; D gene unclear. The length of the CDR3 is 14 residues. Germline V gene data show CDR1 as PRHDT and CDR2 as FYEKMQ (reference sequence). V gave up 3 bases and J gave up 6 bases, with 14 bases separating them. The CDR3 sequence is CASSFLTPSPEAFF. The DNA for the CDR3 is TGTGCCAGCAGCTTTCTCACTCCATCCCCTGAAGCTTTCTTT. Complete variable domain (other parts from reference TRBV13 and TRBJ1-1): AAGVIQSPRHLIKEKRETATLKCYPIPRHDTVYWYQQGPGQDPQFLISFYEKMQSDKGSIPDRFSAQQFSDYHSELNMSSLELGDSALYFCASSFLTPSPEAFFGQGTRLTVV.